This T cell receptor beta chain was obtained from a study of T cells in localized non-small cell lung cancer. Study outcomes and limitations: Heterogeneity cannot be ruled out, as sequencing used one tumor region only.

A remark on this clone: As yet, its antigen is unknown.

With V trimmed by 1 base and J by 4 bases, 3 bases remained unmatched. Germline CDR1 and CDR2: SGHVS and FQNEAQ. This CDR3 spans 15 amino acids. Clones were read by immunoSEQ multiplex PCR, and TCRdb kept only the in-frame ones, dropping some. The sample yields about 59,000 clones, approximately 89% seen once. This chain joins TRBV7-8 and TRBJ2-1; 8 nucleotides agree with TRBD2. The sample consisted of peripheral blood, taken before any cancer treatment. The receptor comes from a man aged 35-69 years with stage I lung adenocarcinoma. CDR3 DNA: TGTGCCAGCAGCTTAGTGGTAGCGGGATACAATGAGCAGTTCTTC. Amino acid sequence: CASSLVVAGYNEQFF.